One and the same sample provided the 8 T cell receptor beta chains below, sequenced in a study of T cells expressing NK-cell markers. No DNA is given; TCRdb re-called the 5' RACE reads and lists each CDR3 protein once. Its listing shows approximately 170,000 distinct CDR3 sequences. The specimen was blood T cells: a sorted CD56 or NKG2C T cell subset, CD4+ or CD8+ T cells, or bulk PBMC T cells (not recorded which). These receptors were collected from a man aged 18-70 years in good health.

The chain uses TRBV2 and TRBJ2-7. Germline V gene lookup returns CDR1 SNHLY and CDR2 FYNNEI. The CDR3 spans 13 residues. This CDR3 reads CASMERSLYEQYF. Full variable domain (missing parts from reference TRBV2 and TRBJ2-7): EPEVTQTPSHQVTQMGQEVILRCVPISNHLYFYWYRQILGQKVEFLVSFYNNEISEKSEIFDDQFSVERPDGSNFTLKIRSTKLEDSAMYFCASMERSLYEQYFGPGTRLTVT.

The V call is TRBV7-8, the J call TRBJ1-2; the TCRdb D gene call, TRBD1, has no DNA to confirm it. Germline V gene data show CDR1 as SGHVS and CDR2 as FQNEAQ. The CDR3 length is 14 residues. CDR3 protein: CASSPGAGYYGYTF.

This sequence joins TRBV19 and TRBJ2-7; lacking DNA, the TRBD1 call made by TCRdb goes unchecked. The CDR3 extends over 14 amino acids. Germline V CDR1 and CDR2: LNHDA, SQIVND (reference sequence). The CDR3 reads CASSVGDSTYEQYF.

The CDR3 spells CASSKWGHFYEQYF. V is TRBV5-1 and J is TRBJ2-7; TCRdb proposes TRBD1, but this gene call is untestable without DNA. This CDR3 contains 14 residues. The germline gives CDR1 SGHRS, CDR2 YFSETQ. The full variable domain, completed using reference TRBV5-1 and TRBJ2-7, is KAGVTQTPRYLIKTRGQQVTLSCSPISGHRSVSWYQQTPGQGLQFLFEYFSETQRNKGNFPGRFSGRQFSNSRSEMNVSTLELGDSALYLCASSKWGHFYEQYFGPGTRLTVT.

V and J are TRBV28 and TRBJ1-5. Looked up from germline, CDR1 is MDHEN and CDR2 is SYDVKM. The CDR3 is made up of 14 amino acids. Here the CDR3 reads CASSLRETNQPQHF.

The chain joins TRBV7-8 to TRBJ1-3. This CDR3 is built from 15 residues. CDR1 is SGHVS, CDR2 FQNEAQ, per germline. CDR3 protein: CASSLSQGSGNTIYF.

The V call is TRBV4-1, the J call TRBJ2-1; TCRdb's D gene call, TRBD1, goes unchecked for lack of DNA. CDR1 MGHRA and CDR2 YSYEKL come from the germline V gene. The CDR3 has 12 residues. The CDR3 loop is CASSQGPGEQFF.

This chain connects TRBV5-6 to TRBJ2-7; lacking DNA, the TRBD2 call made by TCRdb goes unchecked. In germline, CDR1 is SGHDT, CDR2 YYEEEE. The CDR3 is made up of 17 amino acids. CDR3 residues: CASSSGPLAGDPYEQYF.